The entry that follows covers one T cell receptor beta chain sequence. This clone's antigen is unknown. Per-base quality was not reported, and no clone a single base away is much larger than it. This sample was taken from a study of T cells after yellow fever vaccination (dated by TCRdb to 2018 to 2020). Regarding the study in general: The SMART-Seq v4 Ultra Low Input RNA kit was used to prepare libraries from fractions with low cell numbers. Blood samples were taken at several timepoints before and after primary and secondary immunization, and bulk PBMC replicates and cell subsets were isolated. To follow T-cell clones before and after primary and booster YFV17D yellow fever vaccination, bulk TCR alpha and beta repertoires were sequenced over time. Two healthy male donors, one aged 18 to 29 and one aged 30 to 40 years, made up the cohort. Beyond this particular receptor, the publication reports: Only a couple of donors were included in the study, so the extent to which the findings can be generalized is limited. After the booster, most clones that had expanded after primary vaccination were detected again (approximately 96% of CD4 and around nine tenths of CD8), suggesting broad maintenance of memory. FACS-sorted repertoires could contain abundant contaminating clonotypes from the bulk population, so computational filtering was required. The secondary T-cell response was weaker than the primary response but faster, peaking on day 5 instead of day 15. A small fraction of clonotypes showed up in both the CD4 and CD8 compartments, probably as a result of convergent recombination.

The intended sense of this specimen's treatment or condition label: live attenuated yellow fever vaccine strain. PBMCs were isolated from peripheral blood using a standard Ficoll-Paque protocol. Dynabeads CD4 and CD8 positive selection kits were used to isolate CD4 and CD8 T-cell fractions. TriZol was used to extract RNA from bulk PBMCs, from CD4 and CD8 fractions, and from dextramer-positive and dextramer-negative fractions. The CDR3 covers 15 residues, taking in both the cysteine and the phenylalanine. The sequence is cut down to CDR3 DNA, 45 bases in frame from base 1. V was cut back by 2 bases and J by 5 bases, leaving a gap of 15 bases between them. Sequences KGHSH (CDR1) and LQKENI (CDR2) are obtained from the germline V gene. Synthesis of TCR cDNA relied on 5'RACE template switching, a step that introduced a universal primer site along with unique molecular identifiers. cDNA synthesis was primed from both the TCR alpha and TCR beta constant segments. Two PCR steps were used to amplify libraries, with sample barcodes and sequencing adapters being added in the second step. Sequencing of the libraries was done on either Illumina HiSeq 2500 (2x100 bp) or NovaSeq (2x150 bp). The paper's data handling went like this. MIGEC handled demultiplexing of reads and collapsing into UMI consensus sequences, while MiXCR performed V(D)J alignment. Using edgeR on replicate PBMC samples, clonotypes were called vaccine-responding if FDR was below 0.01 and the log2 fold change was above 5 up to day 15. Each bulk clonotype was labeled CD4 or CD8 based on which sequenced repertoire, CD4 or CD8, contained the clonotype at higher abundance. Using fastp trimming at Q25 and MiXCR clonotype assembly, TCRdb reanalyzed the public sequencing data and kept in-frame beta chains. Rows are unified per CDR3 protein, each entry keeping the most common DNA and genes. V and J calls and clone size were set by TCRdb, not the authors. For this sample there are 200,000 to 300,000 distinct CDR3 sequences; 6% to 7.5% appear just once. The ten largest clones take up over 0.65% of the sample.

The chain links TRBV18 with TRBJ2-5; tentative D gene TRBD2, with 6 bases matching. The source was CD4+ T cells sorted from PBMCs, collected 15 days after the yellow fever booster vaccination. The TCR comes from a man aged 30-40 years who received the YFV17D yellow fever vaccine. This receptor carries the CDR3 CASSPTSGRGETQYF. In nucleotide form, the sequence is TGTGCCAGCTCACCAACCTCCGGGAGAGGTGAGACCCAGTACTTC.